The clone carrying this T cell receptor (beta chain) was observed a single time. This sample is drawn from a study of blood T cell repertoires in COVID-19. Using immunoSEQ multiplex PCR, the repertoire was profiled, and TCRdb retains in-frame clones only, with some absent. The sample records roughly 130,000 clones, roughly 84% being singletons. Deletions cut 2 bases from V and 3 bases from J, with 13 bases between. There are 15 residues in the CDR3. CDR1 and CDR2 (germline): SGHNT, YYREEE (reference sequence). This rearrangement joins TRBV5-4 to TRBJ2-3, with D tentatively TRBD2 (5 bases). Sequenced: peripheral blood. The source of this sequence is a man aged 25 to 40 with COVID-19, enrolled during active disease. The CDR3 bases are TGTGCCAGCAGCTTCCGCCGTGGCGGGACAGATACGCAGTATTTT. It is translated as CASSFRRGGTDTQYF. Full variable domain (missing parts from reference TRBV5-4 and TRBJ2-3): ETGVTQSPTHLIKTRGQQVTLRCSSQSGHNTVSWYQQALGQGPQFIFQYYREEENGRGNFPPRFSGLQFPNYSSELNVNALELDDSALYLCASSFRRGGTDTQYFGPGTRLTVL.